This TCR beta chain is drawn from a study of human T cells and chemical hapten exposure (dated by TCRdb to 2020 to 2023). About the study as a whole: For sensitization, 2% DPC in acetone was applied to a roughly 2 cm by roughly 2 cm area of upper inner arm skin. The mostly female patient cohort included alopecia areata with under or over 50% scalp involvement, alopecia totalis and alopecia universalis. Patch testing was performed on the upper back with Finn chambers containing 0.01% DPC, and the patch tests were scored after 6 days according to International Contact Dermatitis Research Group standards. Blood was sampled from patients pre-sensitization (week 0) and at 2, 6 and about 24 weeks after DPC sensitization. The libraries were sequenced as a pool, and the TCR yield per sample differed mostly because of small variations in library volumes within the pool. Patients additionally received weekly therapeutic DPC doses to the scalp throughout the roughly 25-week study period. The study tracked peripheral blood TCR repertoire changes in vivo during primary and secondary sensitization to the hapten diphenylcyclopropenone (DPC) in alopecia patients. For TCR sequencing, blood came from 25 to 35 alopecia patients at anywhere from one to four time points (pre-sensitization, 2, 6 and 24 weeks).

The time point label of this sample denotes: patch test 2, 6 weeks after DPC sensitization. Sample treatment or condition, as interpreted from the label and publication: therapeutic diphenylcyclopropenone sensitization with weekly scalp DPC. At each patch-test visit, blood was drawn before the patch test was applied. Eligible patients were aged 18 to 70, diagnosed with alopecia, deemed suitable for DPC therapy, and excluded if pregnant. Unfractionated whole blood was collected in Tempus Blood RNA tubes, and total RNA was extracted from that blood. Overall study outcomes, separate from this receptor: Alopecia, a presumed autoimmune disease, was present in all patients, so the immune response of the patients might differ from that of healthy individuals. Patch test score correlated positively with the number of PT1 expanded TCRs, reaching significance at thresholds 8, 16 and 32 but not at 4. No change with DPC sensitization was found in the number of TCRs above 1 in 1000 frequency, and no evidence of global repertoire structure alterations was found. Expanded TCRs formed significantly more large CDR3 similarity clusters than pre-sensitization or healthy control sets, consistent with antigen-driven responses. After repeated subsampling, changes were observed in the strength of the expansion versus patch-test correlation and in the threshold at which the correlation became significant.

Germline trimming: 3 bases from V, 4 bases from J; junction bases outside gene matches: 5. Spanning cysteine to phenylalanine, the CDR3 consists of 15 amino acids. CDR3 DNA only is kept here, 45 bases in frame from base 1. The germline V gene gives CDR1 as SGHAT and CDR2 as FQNNGV. About this clonotype itself: The antigen this receptor binds is unknown. No clone much larger than this one lies a single base away; base qualities are absent.

The method behind the library was RACE. Sequencing was performed on a NextSeq 500. During library preparation, unique molecular identifiers were attached to individual cDNA molecules so that TCRs could be counted quantitatively and reproducibly. Each blood RNA sample was used to sequence both TCR alpha and TCR beta chains. From the authors' description of their analysis: The median number of TCRs per sample was over 85,000, ranging from roughly 23,224 to 700,000. The Decombinator software suite was used to annotate the V, J and CDR3 of the TCR reads. To make PS versus PT1 abundance plots, every sample was subsampled to the same number of TCRs (28,000). Expanded TCRs were defined as absent before sensitization and observed at least eight times at the 2-week time point. TCRdb redid the processing of the public reads, applying fastp at Q25 and MiXCR, and retained in-frame beta chains. Rows matching on CDR3 protein sequence are summarized as one entry with the most common DNA and genes. TCRdb's processing, not the authors', yielded these V and J calls. Present in this sample are roughly 52,000 distinct CDR3 sequences, about a tenth of which were seen just once. The top ten hold over 1.5% of the sample.

This specimen consisted of whole blood, obtained in connection with sensitization to the hapten diphenylcyclopropenone (DPC). The clonotype comes from a woman between 50 and 59 years old with alopecia areata. Some clones in this sample may be carry-over from other donors' samples. Rearrangement joined TRBV11-2 to TRBJ2-3; 9 bases in the middle match TRBD2. The CDR3 region reads CASSFLRGGADTQYF. The sequence in DNA is TGTGCCAGCAGCTTCTTGCGGGGGGGCGCAGATACGCAGTATTTT.